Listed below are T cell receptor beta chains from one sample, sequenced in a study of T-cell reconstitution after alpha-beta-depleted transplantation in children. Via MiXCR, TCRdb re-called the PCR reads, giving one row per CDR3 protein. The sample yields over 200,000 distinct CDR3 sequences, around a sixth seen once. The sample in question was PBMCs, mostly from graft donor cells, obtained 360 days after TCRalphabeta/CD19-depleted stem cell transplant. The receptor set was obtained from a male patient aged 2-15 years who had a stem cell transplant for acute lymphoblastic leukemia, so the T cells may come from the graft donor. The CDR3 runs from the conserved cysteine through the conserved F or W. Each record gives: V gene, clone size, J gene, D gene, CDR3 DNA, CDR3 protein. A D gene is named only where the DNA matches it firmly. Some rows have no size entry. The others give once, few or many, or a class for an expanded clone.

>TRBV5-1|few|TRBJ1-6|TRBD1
TGCGCCAGCAGCTTACCGGGACAGGGGGGCTCACCCCTCCACTTT
CASSLPGQGGSPLHF
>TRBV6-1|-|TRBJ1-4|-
TGTGCCAGCAGATCCCTCCTGTATGAAAAACTGTTTTTT
CASRSLLYEKLFF
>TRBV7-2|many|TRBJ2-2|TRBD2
TGTGCCAGCAGCTTAGCGGTGCGGGGGGGCCGTGGCGGGGAGCTGTTTTTT
CASSLAVRGGRGGELFF
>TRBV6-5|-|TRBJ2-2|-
TGTGCCAGCAGTTACTCGCGGGGAGCCACCGGGGAGCTGTTTTTT
CASSYSRGATGELFF
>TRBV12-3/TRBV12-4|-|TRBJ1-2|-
TGTGCCAGCAGTCAAACATCGGTTAACTATGGCTACACCTTC
CASSQTSVNYGYTF
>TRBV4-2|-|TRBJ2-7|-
TGTGCCAGCAGCCAAGATTTCTTAGGGGCAGGACCCCTCTCCTACGAGCAGTACTTC
CASSQDFLGAGPLSYEQYF
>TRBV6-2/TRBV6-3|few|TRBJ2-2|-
TGTGCCAGCAGTTACGCCCGGAGAGGCACCGGGGAGCTGTTTTTT
CASSYARRGTGELFF
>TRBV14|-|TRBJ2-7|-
TGTGCCAGCAGCCAGGGGACCGTGACCTACGAGCAGTACTTC
CASSQGTVTYEQYF
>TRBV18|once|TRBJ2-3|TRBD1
TGTGCCAGCTCACCAAGTGACAGGGCGGGCACAGATACGCAGTATTTT
CASSPSDRAGTDTQYF
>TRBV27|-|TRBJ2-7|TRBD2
TGTGCCAGCAGTCTCGGGAGGGGAAGCTCCTACGAGCAGTACTTC
CASSLGRGSSYEQYF
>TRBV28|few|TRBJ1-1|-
TGTGCCAGCGACTTTCGAGGAGGGGATGCTTTCTTT
CASDFRGGDAFF
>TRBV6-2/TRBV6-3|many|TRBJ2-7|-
TGTGCCAGCAGTTACTCGGGGGCCTCCTACGAGCAGTACTTC
CASSYSGASYEQYF
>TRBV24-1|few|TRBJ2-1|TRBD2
TGTGCCACCAGTGATACTAGCGGGAGGACCTACAATGAGCAGTTCTTC
CATSDTSGRTYNEQFF
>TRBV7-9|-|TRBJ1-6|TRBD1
TGTGCCAGCAGCTTAGAGGGGGCGCTTTCACCCCTCCACTTT
CASSLEGALSPLHF
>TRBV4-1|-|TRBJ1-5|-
TGCGCCAGCAGCCAAGATGGACACCCTAGCAATCAGCCCCAGCATTTT
CASSQDGHPSNQPQHF
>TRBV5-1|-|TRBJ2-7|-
TGCGCCAGCAGCTTGGGCGCCGGCCTCTACGAGCAGTACTTC
CASSLGAGLYEQYF
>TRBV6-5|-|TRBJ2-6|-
TGTGCCAGCAGTTACATGGGAGCGGGGGCCAACGTCCTGACTTTC
CASSYMGAGANVLTF
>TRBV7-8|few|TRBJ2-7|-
TGTGCCAGCAGCTTATACTCCCAGCGGAGCTCCTACGAGCAGTACTTC
CASSLYSQRSSYEQYF
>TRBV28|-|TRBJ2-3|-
TGTGCCAGCAGTTTTCGAGGGGGTGGAAAAGATACGCAGTATTTT
CASSFRGGGKDTQYF
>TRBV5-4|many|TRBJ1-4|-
TGTGCCAGCAGTATCCCAGGGGATAATGAAAAACTGTTTTTT
CASSIPGDNEKLFF
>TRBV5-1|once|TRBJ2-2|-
TGCGCCAGCAGCTTGCGGCCAGGGAACACCGGGGAGCTGTTTTTT
CASSLRPGNTGELFF
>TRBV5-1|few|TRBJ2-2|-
TGCGCCAGCAGCTTTCGCGGGCGCGCGAACACCGGGGAGCTGTTTTTT
CASSFRGRANTGELFF
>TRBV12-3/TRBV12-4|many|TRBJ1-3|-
TGTGCCAGCAGTTTAAACCCGAGGAACACCATATATTTT
CASSLNPRNTIYF
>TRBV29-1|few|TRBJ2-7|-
TGCAGCGTTGAAATCGGGGGTCGGAGCCTTGGCAACGAGCAGTACTTC
CSVEIGGRSLGNEQYF
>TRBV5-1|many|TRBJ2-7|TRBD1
TGCGCCAGCAGCTTACGGGACAGCCCCTACGAGCAGTACTTC
CASSLRDSPYEQYF
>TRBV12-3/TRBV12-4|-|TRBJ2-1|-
TGTGCCAGCAGTTTTTCAGCAGACAATGAGCAGTTCTTC
CASSFSADNEQFF
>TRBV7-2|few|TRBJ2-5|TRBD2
TGTGCCAGCAGTACGGGACTAGCAGGAGGTTCCCAGTATTTC
CASSTGLAGGSQYF
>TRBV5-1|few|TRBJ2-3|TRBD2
TGCGCCAGCAGCCTGATGGCTAGCGGGGGGGCAGATACGCAGTATTTT
CASSLMASGGADTQYF
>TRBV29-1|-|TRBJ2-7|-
TGCAGCGCCTGGGACGGCTCCTACGAGCAGTACTTC
CSAWDGSYEQYF
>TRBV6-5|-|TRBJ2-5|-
TGTGCCAGCAGCCGACGGACTCAAGAGACCCAGTACTTC
CASSRRTQETQYF
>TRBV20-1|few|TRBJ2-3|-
TGCAGTGCTAGTTCCTTCGGGAGTCCTAGCACAGATACGCAGTATTTT
CSASSFGSPSTDTQYF
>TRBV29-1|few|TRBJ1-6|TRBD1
TGCAGCGAGGACGGGACAGGGCGATCACCCCTCCACTTT
CSEDGTGRSPLHF
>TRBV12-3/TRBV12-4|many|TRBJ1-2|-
TGTGCCAGCAGTTTAGAGGATAGGGGAAACTATGGCTACACCTTC
CASSLEDRGNYGYTF
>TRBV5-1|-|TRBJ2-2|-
TGCGCCAGCAGCTTGGCACGGGAAAACACCGGGGAGCTGTTTTTT
CASSLARENTGELFF
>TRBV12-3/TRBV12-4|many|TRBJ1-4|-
TGTGCCAGCAGTGCAGCCACAGTTTATGAAAAACTGTTTTTT
CASSAATVYEKLFF
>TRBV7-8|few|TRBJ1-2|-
TGTGCCAGCAGTCCACCAGGGGATCGAGGTGGCTACACCTTC
CASSPPGDRGGYTF
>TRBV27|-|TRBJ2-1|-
TGTGCCAGCCAGGGACGATCGTGGGCCCGCGATGAGCAGTTCTTC
CASQGRSWARDEQFF
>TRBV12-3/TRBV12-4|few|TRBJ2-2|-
TGTGCCAGCAGTCTAAAGATGAACACCGGGGAGCTGTTTTTT
CASSLKMNTGELFF
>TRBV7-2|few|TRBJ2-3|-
TGTGCCAGCAGCTTAGTGACTCCCACAGATACGCAGTATTTT
CASSLVTPTDTQYF
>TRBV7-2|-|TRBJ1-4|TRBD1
TGTGCCAGCAGCTTAGCGCGACAGGGGGCTGAAAAACTGTTTTTT
CASSLARQGAEKLFF